This TCR beta chain was found in a study of blood T cell repertoires in COVID-19 (TCRdb year 2020). About the full investigation: Collaborator samples came from the United States, Italy and Spain and covered acute and convalescent phases of COVID-19. The material from the prospective study consisted of cDNA or gDNA derived from T cells, B-cell-depleted T cells, or PBMCs. Deeply sampled blood TCRbeta repertoires from subjects exposed to, actively infected with, or recovered from COVID-19 were included in the dataset. The repertoires were released in a freely available public database meant as a resource for research on the immune response to SARS-CoV-2. The samples were drawn from two sources: the first 160 participants of the ongoing ImmuneRACE study, and 1,254 subjects contributed by 6 global collaborators. The sample metadata nearly always contained a de-identified subject ID, COVID-19 status, age in years and sex. Where available, HLA class I and class II types were obtained from metadata supplied by the sample provider rather than from assay-based typing.

Collaborating institutions collected whole blood in K2EDTA tubes following their own protocols. For TCRbeta analysis, collaborators shipped samples in one of three forms: frozen whole blood, isolated PBMCs, or DNA extracted from either of those sample types. The germline V gene (reference sequence) specifies SEHNR as CDR1 and FQNEAQ as CDR2. The junction carries 15 bases between V and J, which are trimmed by 6 bases and 3 bases respectively. The CDR3 spans 14 residues, from the cysteine through the phenylalanine. Just the 42-base CDR3 DNA is kept, in frame starting at base 1. Broader findings and caveats from the paper: How much clinical and demographic metadata was included differed by source and by participant, and the metadata was provided uncurated.

Worth noting for this clone: It lacks a known antigen. No qualities accompany the bases; no much larger clone lies one base away.

TCRbeta CDR3 regions were amplified from genomic DNA using the immunoSEQ Assay, a bias-controlled multiplex PCR. In the authors' own workflow: Nucleated cell counts per sample were estimated from amplification of reference gene primers within the assay. To quantify the absolute abundance of each unique TCRbeta CDR3 rearrangement, sequence reads were collapsed and filtered. For each sample, productive Simpson clonality was calculated by taking the square root of Simpson's diversity index across productive rearrangements. Imported from immuneACCESS, the table was reduced by TCRdb to in-frame sequences with V and J called. These copies leave out some clones; in studies compared against another copy, an unresolved V gene accounts for under half, and the cause of the remainder is not known. The DNA gave D and trimming, while V, J and clone size come from that table. In this sample the table shows 250,000 or so clones, roughly 80% of which occur a single time. The top ten hold less than 3.5% of the sample.

Here the chain combines TRBV7-9 and TRBJ2-7; tentative D gene TRBD2, with 5 bases matching. Sequencing input: peripheral blood. The sequence was collected from a woman younger than 35 with acute or convalescent COVID-19. The CDR3 sequence is CASSITGVSYEQYF. In nucleotide form, the sequence is TGTGCCAGCAGTATTACCGGGGTGAGCTACGAGCAGTACTTC.